A selection of T cell receptor beta chains follows, all from one sample in a study of CD8 T cells in Susac syndrome. In TCRdb, the immunoSEQ multiplex PCR reads were re-called with MiXCR into one record per CDR3 protein. The table records 150,000 to 200,000 distinct CDR3 sequences, just under 95% of them present only once. Sample: CD4+ T cells from PBMCs. The receptors derive from a human donor in good health. Both conserved end residues are part of each CDR3. A D gene is named only where the DNA matches it firmly. Where a row states a size, it is once, few, many or the class of an expanded clone; other rows omit it.

once TRBJ1-5 TRBD1 TRBV20-1 TGCAGTGCTAACAGGGGTCCCAATCAGCCCCAGCATTTT CSANRGPNQPQHF
- TRBJ2-5 - TRBV5-6 TGTGCCAGCAGCAAACTTCAGCCGGGGACCCAAGAGACCCAGTACTTC CASSKLQPGTQETQYF
- TRBJ1-2 - TRBV29-1 TGCAGCGTGGAGGACCGTTCCGCTGTTGGCTACACCTTC CSVEDRSAVGYTF
- TRBJ1-2 - TRBV4-2 TGTGCCAGCAGCCAAGAGTCCGGTTATGGCTACACCTTC CASSQESGYGYTF
- TRBJ2-7 TRBD1 TRBV2 TGTGCCAGCAGTACTTCCCGGGACAGGGGCGACTACGAGCAGTACTTC CASSTSRDRGDYEQYF
- TRBJ2-7 TRBD1 TRBV12-3/TRBV12-4 TGTGCCAGCAGTTTACAGGGGGCCTACGAGCAGTACTTC CASSLQGAYEQYF
- TRBJ2-7 - TRBV28 TGTGCCAGCAGTGGGCCCTCGAGTCGGCACGAGCAGTACTTC CASSGPSSRHEQYF
- TRBJ2-7 - TRBV2 TGTGCCAGCAGTGACGGGGCCGGCACCTACGAGCAGTACTTC CASSDGAGTYEQYF
- TRBJ2-7 - TRBV18 TGTGCCAGCTCACCGCAGGGTCTCGGGGGTTACGAGCAGTACTTC CASSPQGLGGYEQYF
- TRBJ2-2 - TRBV5-1 TGCGCCAGCAGCTTGTATGGGCAGAACACCGGGGAGCTGTTTTTT CASSLYGQNTGELFF
- TRBJ1-2 - TRBV30 TGTGCCTGGACGTCCTCGGGAGGCTACACCTTC CAWTSSGGYTF
- TRBJ2-7 TRBD1 TRBV5-4 TGTGCCAGCAGCTCCCGGGACAGGGGGTTTGAGCAGTACTTC CASSSRDRGFEQYF
- TRBJ1-5 TRBD1 TRBV30 TGTGCCTGGAGTAGAGACAGGGGGGACCAGCCCCAGCATTTT CAWSRDRGDQPQHF
- TRBJ2-1 - TRBV29-1 TGCAGCGTTGACCGCAATGAGCAGTTCTTC CSVDRNEQFF
- TRBJ1-6 - TRBV15 TGTGCCACCAGCAAAGATCCGCAGGGAGCGTCACCCCTCCACTTT CATSKDPQGASPLHF
- TRBJ2-7 - TRBV7-2 TGTGCCAGCAGCCCGTACCTGGGGGAGCAGTACTTC CASSPYLGEQYF
- TRBJ2-3 TRBD2 TRBV7-9 TGTGCCAGCACCTGGGAGGGAAGACCCACAGATACGCAGTATTTT CASTWEGRPTDTQYF
- TRBJ1-2 - TRBV29-1 TGCAGCGTTGTTAAGACCTCTAACTATGGCTACACCTTC CSVVKTSNYGYTF
- TRBJ2-3 TRBD2 TRBV5-6 TGTGCCAGCAGCTCATCTAGCGGGGGAGATACGCAGTATTTT CASSSSSGGDTQYF
- TRBJ1-5 - TRBV20-1 TGCAGTGCTAGGACATCGCCGAATCAGCCCCAGCATTTT CSARTSPNQPQHF
- TRBJ2-5 TRBD1 TRBV27 TGTGCCAGCAGTTTCTCCTCAGGGACAGCCCAAGAGACCCAGTACTTC CASSFSSGTAQETQYF
- TRBJ1-5 - TRBV9 TGTGCCAGCAGCGCCGGGGATCAGCCCCAGCATTTT CASSAGDQPQHF
once TRBJ2-3 TRBD2 TRBV15 TGTGCCACCAGCAGAGTGGGACTAGCGGGGGCCTCTAGCACAGATACGCAGTATTTT CATSRVGLAGASSTDTQYF
- TRBJ1-2 - TRBV25-1 TGTGCCAGCAGTGACAGGAACTATGGCTACACCTTC CASSDRNYGYTF
- TRBJ2-5 TRBD1 TRBV29-1 TGCAGCGCCTGGACAGGGGACGAGACCCAGTACTTC CSAWTGDETQYF
- TRBJ1-2 TRBD1 TRBV3-1 TGTGCCAGCAGCCCGCCATATCCGACAGGGAAGTATGGCTACACCTTC CASSPPYPTGKYGYTF
- TRBJ1-3 - TRBV7-2 TGTGCCAGCAGCTTGCAATCTGGAAACACCATATATTTT CASSLQSGNTIYF
- TRBJ2-3 TRBD2 TRBV24-1 TGTGCCACCAGTGATCGGGGACTAGCGGGGGGGTTTAGCACAGATACGCAGTATTTT CATSDRGLAGGFSTDTQYF
- TRBJ2-6 - TRBV20-1 TGCAGTGCTAGAGATCGGGTATGGCCGCTCTCTGGGGCCAACGTCCTGACTTTC CSARDRVWPLSGANVLTF
- TRBJ2-7 - TRBV7-2 TGTGCCAGCAGCTTAGTTAGCGGCCACGAGCAGTACTTC CASSLVSGHEQYF
few TRBJ2-5 TRBD2 TRBV2 TGTGCCAGCAGTCAACTAGCGGGGTCCCAAGAGACCCAGTACTTC CASSQLAGSQETQYF
- TRBJ1-1 - TRBV2 TGTGCCAGCAGACCTGGGACTGTGTGGGCTTTCTTT CASRPGTVWAFF
few TRBJ2-7 TRBD1 TRBV14 TGTGCCAGCAGCCAGGGGACAGGGGGTATCTACGAGCAGTACTTC CASSQGTGGIYEQYF
once TRBJ2-3 TRBD2 TRBV9 TGTGCCAGCAGCCCCTACGGCGGGGGAACGGCAGATACGCAGTATTTT CASSPYGGGTADTQYF
- TRBJ2-5 - TRBV4-3 TGCGCCAGCAGCCAAGGAAATAGGCTAAGAGGAGAGACCCAGTACTTC CASSQGNRLRGETQYF
- TRBJ1-2 TRBD1 TRBV18 TGTGCCAGCTCACCCCCGACAGGGGTAGGCTACACCTTC CASSPPTGVGYTF
- TRBJ1-4 - TRBV20-1 TGCAGTGCTAGTCGCCGGCAGGGGCCGGGAGAAAAACTGTTTTTT CSASRRQGPGEKLFF
- TRBJ2-5 - TRBV7-8 TGTGCCAGCAGCTTCCAGGCCTCCTCGGGCGGAGAGACCCAGTACTTC CASSFQASSGGETQYF
- TRBJ1-5 - TRBV7-2 TGTGCCAGCAGCCCTTATGGGGCACCCAATCAGCCCCAGCATTTT CASSPYGAPNQPQHF
- TRBJ2-7 - TRBV5-1 TGCGCCAGCAATGTCGGGGCGGAGAACTACGAGCAGTACTTC CASNVGAENYEQYF
- TRBJ1-5 - TRBV19 TGTGCCAGTAGTGCAGGGACTCAGCAGCCCCAGCATTTT CASSAGTQQPQHF
- TRBJ2-3 - TRBV4-3 TGCGCCAGCAGCCAAGATAGGGGGGTGGATACGCAGTATTTT CASSQDRGVDTQYF
- TRBJ1-2 - TRBV3-1 TGTGCCAGCAGCCAAACCCCGGCTGTGCCAGGTGGCTACACCTTC CASSQTPAVPGGYTF
- TRBJ1-5 - TRBV20-1 TGCAGTGCTAGAGTCTTAGAAGCTGGGCCCCAGCATTTT CSARVLEAGPQHF
- TRBJ2-7 - TRBV29-1 TGCAGCGTTGGACCCCCGGACCACGAGCAGTACTTC CSVGPPDHEQYF
once TRBJ1-2 - TRBV19 TGTGCCAGTAGTATTGTGACATCCCCGGGAGGCTACACCTTC CASSIVTSPGGYTF
- TRBJ1-2 TRBD1 TRBV15 TGTGCCACCAGCAGGAGACAGGGAGGCTATGGCTACACCTTC CATSRRQGGYGYTF
- TRBJ1-1 - TRBV28 TGTGCCAGCAGGACTCCGGGGGCGGCAGGCACTGAAGCTTTCTTT CASRTPGAAGTEAFF
- TRBJ2-5 - TRBV12-3/TRBV12-4 TGTGCCAGCAGTACCTCCCGGGACACACAAGAGACCCAGTACTTC CASSTSRDTQETQYF
- TRBJ2-1 - TRBV4-2 TGTGCCAGCAGCTTGGACAGTAGCTCCTACAATGAGCAGTTCTTC CASSLDSSSYNEQFF
- TRBJ2-7 - TRBV29-1 TGCAGCGTCGCACCTGACGCCCCCAACGAGCAGTACTTC CSVAPDAPNEQYF
once TRBJ2-7 TRBD2 TRBV11-2 TGTGCCAGCAGCCTCCTAGCGGGGAGTTCCTACGAGCAGTACTTC CASSLLAGSSYEQYF
- TRBJ1-5 - TRBV20-1 TGCAGTGCTAGGCAGGGGCCGGAGCAGCCCCAGCATTTT CSARQGPEQPQHF
- TRBJ2-5 - TRBV28 TGTGCCAGCAGAATACAGGGAAGTGAGACCCAGTACTTC CASRIQGSETQYF
- TRBJ2-3 - TRBV20-1 TGCAGTGCAGGGGGATTGGCGGGGGATCAAGATACGCAGTATTTT CSAGGLAGDQDTQYF
- TRBJ1-2 - TRBV6-8 TGTACAAATCAGCAGGGCACCTTC CTNQQGTF
few TRBJ2-7 TRBD1 TRBV30 TGTGCCTGGAGTGGACAGGGTTATTCCGAGCAGTACTTC CAWSGQGYSEQYF
once TRBJ1-1 - TRBV29-1 TGCAGCGTTGGAACAGGCGGGTACGCTGAAGCTTTCTTT CSVGTGGYAEAFF
- TRBJ2-5 TRBD2 TRBV7-2 TGTGCCAGCAGCCTGGCGGGAGGGGCGGCAGAGACCCAGTACTTC CASSLAGGAAETQYF
- TRBJ2-7 - TRBV20-1 TGCAGTGCTAGGATTCGGGGACCCTCCTACGAGCAGTACTTC CSARIRGPSYEQYF